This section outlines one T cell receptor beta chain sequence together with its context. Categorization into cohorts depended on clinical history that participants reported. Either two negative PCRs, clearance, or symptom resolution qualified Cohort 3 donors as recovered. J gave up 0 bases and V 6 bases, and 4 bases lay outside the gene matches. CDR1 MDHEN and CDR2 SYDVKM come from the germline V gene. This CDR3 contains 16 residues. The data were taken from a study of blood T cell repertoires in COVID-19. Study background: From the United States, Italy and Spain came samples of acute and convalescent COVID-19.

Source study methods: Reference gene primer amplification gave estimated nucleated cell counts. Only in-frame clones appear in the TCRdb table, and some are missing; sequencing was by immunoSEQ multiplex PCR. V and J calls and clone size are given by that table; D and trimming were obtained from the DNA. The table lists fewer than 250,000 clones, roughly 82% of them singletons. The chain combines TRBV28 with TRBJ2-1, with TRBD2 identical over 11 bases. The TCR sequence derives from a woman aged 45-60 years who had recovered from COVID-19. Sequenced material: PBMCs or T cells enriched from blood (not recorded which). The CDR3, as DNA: TGTGCCAGCAGGGACACTAGCGGGAGCTCCTACAATGAGCAGTTCTTC. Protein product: CASRDTSGSSYNEQFF.